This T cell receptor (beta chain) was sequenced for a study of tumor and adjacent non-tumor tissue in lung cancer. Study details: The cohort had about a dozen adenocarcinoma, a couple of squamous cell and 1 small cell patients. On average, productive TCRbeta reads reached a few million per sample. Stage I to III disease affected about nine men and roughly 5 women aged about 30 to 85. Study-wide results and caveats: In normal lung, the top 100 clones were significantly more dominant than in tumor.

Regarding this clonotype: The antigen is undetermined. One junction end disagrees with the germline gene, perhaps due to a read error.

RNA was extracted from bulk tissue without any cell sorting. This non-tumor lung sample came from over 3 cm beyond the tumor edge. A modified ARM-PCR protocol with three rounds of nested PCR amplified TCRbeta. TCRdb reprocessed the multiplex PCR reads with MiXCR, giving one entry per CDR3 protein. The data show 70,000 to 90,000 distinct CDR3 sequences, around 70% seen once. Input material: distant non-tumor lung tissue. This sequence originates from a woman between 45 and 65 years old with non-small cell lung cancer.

The CDR3 DNA reads TGTGTCAGCAGCCTGAATTGGGCTAGCGGGAACTACGAGCAGTACTTC. Translating gives CVSSLNWASGNYEQYF. The chain combines TRBV6-5 with TRBJ2-7, with 9 bases aligning to TRBD2. The CDR3 length is 16 residues. Germline CDR1 and CDR2: MNHEY and SVGAGI.